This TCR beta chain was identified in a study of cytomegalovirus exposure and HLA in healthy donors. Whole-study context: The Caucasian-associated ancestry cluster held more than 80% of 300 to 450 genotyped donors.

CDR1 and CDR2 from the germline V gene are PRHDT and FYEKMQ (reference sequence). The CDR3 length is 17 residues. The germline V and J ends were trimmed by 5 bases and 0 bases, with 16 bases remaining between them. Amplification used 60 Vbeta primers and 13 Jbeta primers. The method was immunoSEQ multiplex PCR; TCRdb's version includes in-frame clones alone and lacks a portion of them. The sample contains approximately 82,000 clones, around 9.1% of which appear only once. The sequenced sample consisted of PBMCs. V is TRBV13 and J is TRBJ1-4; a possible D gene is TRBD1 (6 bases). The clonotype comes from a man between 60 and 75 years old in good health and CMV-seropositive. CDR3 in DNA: TGTGCCAGCAGCGCTCGACAGGCCTTTGCAACTAATGAAAAACTGTTTTTT. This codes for CASSARQAFATNEKLFF.